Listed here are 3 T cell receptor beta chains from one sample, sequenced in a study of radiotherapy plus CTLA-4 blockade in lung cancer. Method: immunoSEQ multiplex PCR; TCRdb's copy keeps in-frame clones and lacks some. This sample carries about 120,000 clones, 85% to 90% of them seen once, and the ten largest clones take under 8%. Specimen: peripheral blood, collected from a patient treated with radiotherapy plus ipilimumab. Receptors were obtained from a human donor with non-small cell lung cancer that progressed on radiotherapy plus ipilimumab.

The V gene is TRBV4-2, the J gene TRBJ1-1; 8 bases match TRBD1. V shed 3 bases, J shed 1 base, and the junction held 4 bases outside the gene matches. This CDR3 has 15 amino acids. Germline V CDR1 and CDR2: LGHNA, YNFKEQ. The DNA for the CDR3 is TGTGCCAGCAGCCAGCCCGGACAGGGGAACACTGAAGCTTTCTTT. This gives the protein CASSQPGQGNTEAFF.

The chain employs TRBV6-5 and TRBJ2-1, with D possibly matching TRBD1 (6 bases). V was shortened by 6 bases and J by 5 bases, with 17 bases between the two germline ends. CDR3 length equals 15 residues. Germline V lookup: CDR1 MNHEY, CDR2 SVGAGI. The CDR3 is CASRTGHLSHNEQFF. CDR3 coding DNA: TGTGCCAGCAGAACGGGACATTTGAGCCACAATGAGCAGTTCTTC.

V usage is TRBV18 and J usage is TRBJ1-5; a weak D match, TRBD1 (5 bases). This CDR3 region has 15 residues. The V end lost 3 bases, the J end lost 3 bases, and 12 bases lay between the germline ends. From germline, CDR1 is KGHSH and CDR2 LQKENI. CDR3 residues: CASSPDSLNNQPQHF. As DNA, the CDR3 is TGTGCCAGCTCACCCGACAGCCTAAACAATCAGCCCCAGCATTTT.